This T cell receptor (beta chain) came from a study of cytomegalovirus exposure and HLA in healthy donors. Between the trimmed V and J ends, which lost 8 bases and 4 bases, there was a span of 19 bases. Per germline, CDR1 MNHNS and CDR2 SASEGT. This CDR3 has 15 residues. PCR used 60 Vbeta primers and 13 Jbeta primers. Clones were read by immunoSEQ multiplex PCR, and TCRdb kept only the in-frame ones, dropping some. The top ten clones hold 13% of a sample with about 180,000 clones, around 78% of them seen once. The source material was PBMCs. The receptor was derived from a woman in her forties or fifties in good health and CMV-seropositive. The genes are TRBV6-1 and TRBJ2-3; D possibly corresponds to TRBD2 (6 bases). The CDR3 loop reads CASFLREVGADTQYF. The CDR3 coding sequence is TGTGCCAGCTTCCTCAGGGAGGTTGGCGCAGATACGCAGTATTTT.